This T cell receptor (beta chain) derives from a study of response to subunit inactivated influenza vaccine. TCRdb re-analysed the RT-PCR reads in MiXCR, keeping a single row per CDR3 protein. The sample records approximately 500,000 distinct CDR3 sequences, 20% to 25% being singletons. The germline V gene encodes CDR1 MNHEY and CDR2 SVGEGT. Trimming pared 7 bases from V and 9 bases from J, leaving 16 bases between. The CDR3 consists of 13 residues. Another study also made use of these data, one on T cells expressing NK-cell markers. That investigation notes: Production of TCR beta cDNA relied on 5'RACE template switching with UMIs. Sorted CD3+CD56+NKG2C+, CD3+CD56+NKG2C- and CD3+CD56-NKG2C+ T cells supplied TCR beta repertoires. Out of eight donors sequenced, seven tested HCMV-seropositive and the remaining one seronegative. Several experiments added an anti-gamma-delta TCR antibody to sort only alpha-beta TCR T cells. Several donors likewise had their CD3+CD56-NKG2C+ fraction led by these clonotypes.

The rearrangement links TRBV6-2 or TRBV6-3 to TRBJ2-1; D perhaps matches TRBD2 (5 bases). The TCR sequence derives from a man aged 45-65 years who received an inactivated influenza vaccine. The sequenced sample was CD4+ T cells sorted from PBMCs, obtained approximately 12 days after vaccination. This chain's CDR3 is CASIKDGVGEQFF. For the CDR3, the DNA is TGTGCCAGCATTAAAGACGGGGTCGGTGAGCAGTTCTTC.